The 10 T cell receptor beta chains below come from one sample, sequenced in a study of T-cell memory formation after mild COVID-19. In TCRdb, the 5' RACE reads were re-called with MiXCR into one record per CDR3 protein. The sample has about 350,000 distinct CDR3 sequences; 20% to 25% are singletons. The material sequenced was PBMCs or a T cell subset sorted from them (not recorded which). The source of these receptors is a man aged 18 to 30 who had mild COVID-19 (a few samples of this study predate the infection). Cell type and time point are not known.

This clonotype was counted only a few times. The CDR3 region has the DNA TGCGCCAGCAGCCGAATCGGACAGGTTGGAGAAGCTTTCTTT. This gives the protein CASSRIGQVGEAFF. J is TRBJ1-1 and V is TRBV5-1; 7 positions agree with TRBD1. The V gene's germline CDR1 is SGHRS and CDR2 YFSETQ. CDR3 length: 14 residues. The V gene end was trimmed by 4 bases and the J gene end by 8 bases; junction bases not matched to a gene: 11.

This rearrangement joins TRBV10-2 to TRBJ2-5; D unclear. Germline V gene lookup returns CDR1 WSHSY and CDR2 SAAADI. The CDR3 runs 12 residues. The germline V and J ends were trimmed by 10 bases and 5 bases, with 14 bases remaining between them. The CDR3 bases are TGCGCCACCGCGAGGCCCTTGGAGACCCAGTACTTC. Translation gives CATARPLETQYF.

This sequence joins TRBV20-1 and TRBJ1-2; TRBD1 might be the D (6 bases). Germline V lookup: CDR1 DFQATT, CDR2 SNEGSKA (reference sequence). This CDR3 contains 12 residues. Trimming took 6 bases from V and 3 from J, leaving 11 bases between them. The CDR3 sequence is CSAPRGDYGYTF. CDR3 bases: TGCAGTGCCCCGAGGGGGGACTATGGCTACACCTTC.

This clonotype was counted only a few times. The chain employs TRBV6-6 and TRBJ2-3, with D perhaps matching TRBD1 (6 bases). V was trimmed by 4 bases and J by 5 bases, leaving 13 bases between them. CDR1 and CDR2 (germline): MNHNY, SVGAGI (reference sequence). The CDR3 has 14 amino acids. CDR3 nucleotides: TGTGCCAGCAGTTCCAGGGGTGGTGGAGATACGCAGTATTTT. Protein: CASSSRGGGDTQYF.

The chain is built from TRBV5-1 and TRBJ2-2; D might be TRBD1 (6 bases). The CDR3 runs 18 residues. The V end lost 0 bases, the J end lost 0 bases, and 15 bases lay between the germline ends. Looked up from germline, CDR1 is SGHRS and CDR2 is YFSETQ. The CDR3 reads CASSLEGFRTANTGELFF. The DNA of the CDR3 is TGCGCCAGCAGCTTGGAGGGATTCAGGACAGCGAACACCGGGGAGCTGTTTTTT.

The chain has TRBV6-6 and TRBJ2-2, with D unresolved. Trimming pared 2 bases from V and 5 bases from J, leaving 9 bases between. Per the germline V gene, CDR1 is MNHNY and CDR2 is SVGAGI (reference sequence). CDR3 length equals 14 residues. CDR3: CASSYPVGTGELFF. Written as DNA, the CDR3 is TGTGCCAGCAGTTACCCCGTTGGGACCGGGGAGCTGTTTTTT.

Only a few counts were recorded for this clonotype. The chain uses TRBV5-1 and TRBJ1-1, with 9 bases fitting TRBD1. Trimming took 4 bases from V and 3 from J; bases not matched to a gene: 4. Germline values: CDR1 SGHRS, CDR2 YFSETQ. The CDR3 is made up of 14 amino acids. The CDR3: CASSPTGGDTEAFF. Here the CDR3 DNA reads TGCGCCAGCAGCCCGACAGGGGGTGACACTGAAGCTTTCTTT.

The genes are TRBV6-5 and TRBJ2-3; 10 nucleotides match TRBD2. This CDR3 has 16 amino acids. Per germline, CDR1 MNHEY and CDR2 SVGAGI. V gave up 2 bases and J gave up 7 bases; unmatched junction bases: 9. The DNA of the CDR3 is TGTGCCAGCAGTTACGGAATAGCGGGGGGCGAGAATACGCAGTATTTT. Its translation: CASSYGIAGGENTQYF.

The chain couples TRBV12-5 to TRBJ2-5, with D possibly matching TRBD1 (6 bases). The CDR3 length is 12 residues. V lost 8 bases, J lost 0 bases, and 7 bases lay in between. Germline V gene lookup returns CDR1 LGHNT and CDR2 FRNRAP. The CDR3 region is CASRGNQETQYF. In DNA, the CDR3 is TGTGCTAGTAGGGGGAACCAAGAGACCCAGTACTTC. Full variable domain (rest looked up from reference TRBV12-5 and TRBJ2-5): DARVTQTPRHKVTEMGQEVTMRCQPILGHNTVFWYRQTMMQGLELLAYFRNRAPLDDSGMPKDRFSAEMPDATLATLKIQPSEPRDSAVYFCASRGNQETQYFGPGTRLLVL.

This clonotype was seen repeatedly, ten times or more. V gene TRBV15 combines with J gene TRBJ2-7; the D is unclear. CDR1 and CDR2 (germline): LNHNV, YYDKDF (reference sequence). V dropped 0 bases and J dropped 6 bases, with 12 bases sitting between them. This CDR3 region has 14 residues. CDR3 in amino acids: CATSRDFDGSEQYV. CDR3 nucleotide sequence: TGTGCCACCAGCAGAGATTTTGATGGTTCCGAGCAGTACGTC.